This T cell receptor beta chain was documented in a study of blood T cell repertoires in COVID-19. Overall study context: Collection of acute and convalescent COVID-19 samples took place in the United States, Italy and Spain. Nucleic acid was either cDNA or gDNA, and it came from T cells, B-cell-depleted T cells, or PBMCs.

The V gene lost 0 bases and the J gene lost 6 bases, with 5 bases spanning the gap. This CDR3 is built from 13 residues. Looked up from germline, CDR1 is KGHSH and CDR2 is LQKENI. In the authors' methods: Amplification of reference gene primers was used by the study to estimate nucleated cell counts. Clones were read by immunoSEQ multiplex PCR, and TCRdb kept only the in-frame ones, dropping some. The V and J calls and the clone size are those of that table, but D and trimming were determined from the DNA. The sample comprises hundreds of thousands of clones, 75% to 90% of which are singletons, and roughly 1.6% rests with the top ten.

Sequenced material: peripheral blood. The origin of this receptor is a woman aged 40 to 50 who had recovered from COVID-19. The genes are TRBV18 and TRBJ1-4; D call uncertain. The CDR3 region has the DNA TGTGCCAGCTCACCACCGTCAGATGAAAAACTGTTTTTT. Protein: CASSPPSDEKLFF.